Reported below is one T cell receptor (beta chain). Sequencing used immunoSEQ multiplex PCR; TCRdb keeps in-frame clones, though not all of them. Here the sample spans about 270,000 clones, roughly nine tenths being singletons. These data belong to a study of blood T cell repertoires in COVID-19. The V gene's germline CDR1 is MGHDK and CDR2 SYGVNS. With 6 bases clipped from V and 7 bases from J, the junction kept 7 bases outside the gene matches. There are 13 residues in the CDR3. The chain is built from TRBV25-1 and TRBJ1-1; 8 bases map to TRBD1. Source material: PBMCs or T cells enriched from blood (not recorded which). The clonotype was recovered from a woman in her sixties who had recovered from COVID-19. The CDR3 sequence is CASSQDRAGEAFF. Written as DNA, the CDR3 is TGTGCCAGCAGCCAGGACAGGGCGGGTGAAGCTTTCTTT.